Presented here are 3 T cell receptor beta chains from one specimen sequenced in a study of T-cell memory formation after mild COVID-19. TCRdb reanalysed the 5' RACE reads using MiXCR and keeps one entry per CDR3 protein. This table has nearly 250,000 distinct CDR3 sequences, 15% to 17% appearing once. The sample consisted of PBMCs or a T cell subset sorted from them (not recorded which). These receptors were taken from an adult woman who had mild COVID-19 (a few samples of this study predate the infection). Cell type and time point are not known.

This clonotype was recorded at least ten times. The gene calls are TRBV3-1 and TRBJ2-5; D ambiguous. CDR3 size: 13 residues. V lost 4 bases, J lost 4 bases, and 10 bases lay in between. Germline CDR1 LGHDT, CDR2 YNNKEL (reference sequence). The CDR3 region is CASSLEPAETQYF. CDR3 DNA: TGTGCCAGCAGCCTTGAGCCTGCAGAGACCCAGTACTTC.

The V and J genes are TRBV5-5 and TRBJ2-1, with D unclear. The CDR3 is 11 residues long. Trimming left V 7 bases short and J 7 bases short, with 9 bases between. Germline V gene data show CDR1 as SGHKS and CDR2 as YYEKEE (reference sequence). The CDR3 DNA sequence: TGTGCCAGCCTCTTGACAAATGAGCAGTTCTTC. It specifies CASLLTNEQFF. Filled out from reference TRBV5-5 and TRBJ2-1, the complete variable domain reads DAGVTQSPTHLIKTRGQQVTLRCSPISGHKSVSWYQQVLGQGPQFIFQYYEKEERGRGNFPDRFSARQFPNYSSELNVNALLLGDSALYLCASLLTNEQFFGPGTRLTVL.

V and J are TRBV10-2 and TRBJ2-2; D is perhaps TRBD1 (5 bases). The CDR3 totals 15 residues. The V end lost 4 bases, the J end lost 5 bases, and 14 bases lay between the germline ends. The germline gives CDR1 WSHSY, CDR2 SAAADI. The CDR3 spells CASSVRQGNTGELFF. Here the CDR3 DNA reads TGCGCCAGCAGTGTACGGCAGGGAAATACCGGGGAGCTGTTTTTT.